These 32 T cell receptor beta chains originate from one sample sequenced in a study of CD8+CD57+ T cells in acquired aplastic anemia. Genomic DNA, the template, was used for profiling of the TCR beta VDJ and CDR3. Each CDR3 protein gets one entry after TCRdb re-called the reads with MiXCR. The profile covers about 170,000 distinct CDR3 sequences, with approximately 60% appearing a single time and about 48% taken by the ten largest. The specimen sequenced was sorted CD4+, CD8+, or CD8+CD57+ T cells (not recorded which) from PBMCs. These TCRs come from a human donor in good health.

A single count supports this clonotype. The chain combines TRBV5-1 with TRBJ1-2, with TRBD1 identical over 7 bases. There are 15 residues in the CDR3. The germline gives CDR1 SGHRS, CDR2 YFSETQ. With V trimmed by 0 bases and J by 2 bases, 4 bases remained unmatched. The CDR3 DNA follows: TGCGCCAGCAGCTTGGTGGTGGGACAGAACTATGGCTACACCTTC. Protein product: CASSLVVGQNYGYTF.

This clonotype was observed a few times. The chain recombines TRBV3-1 with TRBJ2-1, with D possibly being TRBD2 (6 bases). CDR3 length equals 19 residues. V lost 0 bases, J lost 2 bases, and 20 bases lay in between. Germline values: CDR1 LGHDT, CDR2 YNNKEL (reference sequence). The CDR3 loop reads CASSQDSSPTGDPYNEQFF. CDR3 in DNA: TGTGCCAGCAGCCAAGATTCGTCCCCGACGGGAGATCCCTACAATGAGCAGTTCTTC.

V is TRBV7-3 and J is TRBJ1-6, with D uncertain. The CDR3 runs to 18 residues. Germline V gives CDR1 SGHTA, CDR2 FQGTGA. With 5 bases removed from V and 0 bases from J, the gap between germline ends came to 17 bases. CDR3 loop: CASSPHQRPSSYNSPLHF. CDR3 DNA: TGTGCCAGCAGCCCACACCAGAGACCGAGCTCCTATAATTCACCCCTCCACTTT.

The chain combines TRBV7-9 with TRBJ1-4; perhaps TRBD1 as D (6 bases). V dropped 5 bases and J dropped 5 bases, with 12 bases sitting between them. The CDR3 runs to 14 residues. CDR1 SEHNR and CDR2 FQNEAQ come from the germline V gene (reference sequence). The CDR3 DNA reads TGTGCCAGCAGCCCGGGGGCCTACAATGAAAAACTGTTTTTT. Translated, it gives CASSPGAYNEKLFF.

CDR3 loop: CASSLDPGRGDEAFF. The CDR3 DNA follows: TGCGCCAGCAGCTTGGATCCGGGGAGGGGAGATGAAGCTTTCTTT. This chain uses TRBV5-1 with TRBJ1-1; D is possibly TRBD1 (5 bases). Per germline, CDR1 SGHRS and CDR2 YFSETQ. V gave up 0 bases and J gave up 7 bases, with 16 bases separating them. CDR3 length equals 15 residues.

CDR3 amino acids: CSVRDSPNEKLFF. In DNA form, the CDR3 reads TGCAGCGTACGGGACAGCCCTAATGAAAAACTGTTTTTT. V usage is TRBV29-1 and J usage is TRBJ1-4; TRBD1 agrees at 7 bases. CDR3 length: 13 amino acids. The germline CDR1 and CDR2 sequences are SQVTM and ANQGSEA. With V trimmed by 6 bases and J by 3 bases, 4 bases remained unmatched.

J is TRBJ2-7 and V is TRBV7-6, with 9 bases identical to TRBD2. J gave up 2 bases and V 5 bases, and 7 bases lay outside the gene matches. Germline CDR1 is SGHVS and CDR2 is FNYEAQ. This CDR3 region has 15 residues. The DNA of the CDR3 is TGTGCCAGCAGCCCCGGTTTAGCGGGAGCCTACGAGCAGTACTTC. Its translation is CASSPGLAGAYEQYF.

This sequence joins TRBV7-8 and TRBJ1-6, with 7 nucleotides matching TRBD1. The CDR3 totals 15 residues. J gave up 5 bases and V 5 bases, and 6 bases lay outside the gene matches. Germline lookup yields CDR1 SGHVS and CDR2 FQNEAQ. CDR3 region: CASSPRDSDNSPLHF. DNA for the CDR3: TGTGCCAGCAGCCCCCGGGACAGCGATAATTCACCCCTCCACTTT.

This clonotype was recorded only once. CDR3 nucleotide sequence: TGTGCCAGCGGGACAGGCCCATCACTCCAAGAGACCCAGTACTTC. It translates to CASGTGPSLQETQYF. V and J are TRBV2 and TRBJ2-5; 8 positions agree with TRBD1. J gave up 1 base and V 8 bases, and 9 bases lay outside the gene matches. Germline values: CDR1 SNHLY, CDR2 FYNNEI. This CDR3 spans 15 amino acids.

This clonotype was seen only a few times. The chain employs TRBV5-1 and TRBJ2-7, with D unresolved. Germline lookup yields CDR1 SGHRS and CDR2 YFSETQ. The V end was cut by 1 base, the J end by 0 bases, with 8 bases between. The CDR3 runs to 14 residues. The CDR3, as DNA: TGCGCCAGCAGCTTGAGTGTAAGCTCCTACGAGCAGTACTTC. Its protein is CASSLSVSSYEQYF. The complete variable domain, with remaining parts taken from reference TRBV5-1 and TRBJ2-7, reads KAGVTQTPRYLIKTRGQQVTLSCSPISGHRSVSWYQQTPGQGLQFLFEYFSETQRNKGNFPGRFSGRQFSNSRSEMNVSTLELGDSALYLCASSLSVSSYEQYFGPGTRLTVT.

There are many counts of this clonotype. The rearrangement joins TRBV6-6 to TRBJ1-4; D perhaps matches TRBD1 (5 bases). The CDR3 is 15 residues long. V lost 6 bases to trimming and J lost 7 bases, with 18 bases between them. CDR1 and CDR2 from the germline V gene are MNHNY and SVGAGI (reference sequence). CDR3 region: CASRPDGGRSEKLFF. CDR3 coding DNA: TGTGCCAGCAGACCGGATGGGGGGAGGAGTGAAAAACTGTTTTTT.

The chain has TRBV11-2 and TRBJ2-1, with D possibly matching TRBD2 (5 bases). Germline V gene lookup returns CDR1 SGHAT and CDR2 FQNNGV. The CDR3 length is 13 residues. Deletions cut 5 bases from V and 4 bases from J, with 9 bases between. Here the CDR3 reads CASSKAGYNEQFF. As DNA, the CDR3 is TGTGCCAGCAGCAAGGCGGGTTACAATGAGCAGTTCTTC. Combining the CDR3 with reference TRBV11-2 and TRBJ2-1 gives the whole variable domain EAGVAQSPRYKIIEKRQSVAFWCNPISGHATLYWYQQILGQGPKLLIQFQNNGVVDDSQLPKDRFSAERLKGVDSTLKIQPAKLEDSAVYLCASSKAGYNEQFFGPGTRLTVL.

This clonotype was detected ten times or more. V gene TRBV20-1 combines with J gene TRBJ1-2; TRBD1 aligns across 8 bases. J was trimmed by 1 base and V by 6 bases; bases with no gene match: 7. From germline, CDR1 is DFQATT and CDR2 SNEGSKA (reference sequence). The CDR3 length is 14 residues. The CDR3 sequence: CSATRDRLNYGYTF. The CDR3 DNA reads TGCAGTGCCACCCGGGACAGGCTTAACTATGGCTACACCTTC.

CDR3 DNA: TGCAGTGCTAGAGATCACAGGGGACAAGAGACCCAGTACTTC. Amino acids: CSARDHRGQETQYF. The chain carries TRBV20-1 and TRBJ2-5; 7 bases match TRBD1. V lost 0 bases and J lost 2; bases outside the gene matches: 3. CDR3 size: 14 residues. CDR1 DFQATT and CDR2 SNEGSKA come from the germline V gene (reference sequence).

Only a few counts were recorded for this clonotype. V is TRBV24-1 and J is TRBJ1-1, with 7 bases identical to TRBD1. The ends lost 4 bases at V and 4 bases at J; junction bases unmatched: 8. CDR3 length: 15 amino acids. Per germline, CDR1 KGHDR and CDR2 SFDVKD. Here the CDR3 DNA reads TGTGCCACCAGTGACAGACAGGGTCCGGCCACTGAAGCTTTCTTT. Protein product: CATSDRQGPATEAFF.

This clonotype has a count of ten or more. DNA for the CDR3: TGCGCCAGCAGCCAAGTTTCGAACTATGGCTACACCTTC. Translating gives CASSQVSNYGYTF. The V call is TRBV4-1, the J call TRBJ1-2; D is unclear. The V end was cut by 1 base, the J end by 2 bases, with 5 bases between. Germline CDR1 is MGHRA and CDR2 is YSYEKL. The CDR3 runs to 13 residues.

To note about this clonotype: In this CDR3 the conserved last residue, phenylalanine or tryptophan, is missing, so a read error is likely. The V and J genes are TRBV15 and TRBJ2-7; D call uncertain. V lost 0 bases and J 3 bases, leaving 12 bases between the germline ends. The CDR3 has 15 residues. CDR1 and CDR2 from the germline V gene are LNHNV and YYDKDF (reference sequence). The CDR3 sequence is CATSRDLGGFYEQYS. For the CDR3, the DNA is TGTGCCACCAGCAGAGATCTGGGCGGATTCTACGAGCAGTACTCC.

V usage is TRBV5-1 and J usage is TRBJ1-1, with D hard to call. V lost 0 bases to trimming and J lost 5 bases, with 11 bases between them. The CDR3 extends over 14 amino acids. Germline CDR1 is SGHRS and CDR2 is YFSETQ. CDR3 coding DNA: TGCGCCAGCAGCTTGGCCGCAGTCGCGACTGAAGCTTTCTTT. Amino acid sequence: CASSLAAVATEAFF.

DNA of the CDR3: TGCAGCGCCGTAGGTGTTGGGGGGCCCTACGAGCAGTACTTC. The encoded protein is CSAVGVGGPYEQYF. The chain is built from TRBV29-1 and TRBJ2-7; either TRBD1 or TRBD2 may fit D (6 bases each). CDR1 is SQVTM, CDR2 ANQGSEA, per germline. V lost 7 bases to trimming and J lost 2 bases, with 18 bases between them. The CDR3 loop spans 14 amino acids.

V gene TRBV19 combines with J gene TRBJ2-1, with 14 nucleotides matching TRBD2. V trimming: 4 bases; J trimming: 7 bases; junction bases outside the gene matches: 9. The germline gives CDR1 LNHDA, CDR2 SQIVND (reference sequence). There are 17 residues in the CDR3. The CDR3 region is CASSTLGTSGSQNEQFF. CDR3 DNA sequence: TGTGCCAGTAGTACCCTTGGGACTAGCGGGAGTCAAAATGAGCAGTTCTTC. The full variable domain, in which reference TRBV19 and TRBJ2-1 provide the parts outside the CDR3, is DGGITQSPKYLFRKEGQNVTLSCEQNLNHDAMYWYRQDPGQGLRLIYYSQIVNDFQKGDIAEGYSVSREKKESFPLTVTSAQKNPTAFYLCASSTLGTSGSQNEQFFGPGTRLTVL.

This clonotype showed up many times. This chain connects TRBV7-3 to TRBJ1-1; 7 bases are a match to TRBD1. The CDR3 loop spans 19 amino acids. V dropped 1 base and J dropped 0; count of bases not matched to a gene: 14. CDR1 is SGHTA and CDR2 is FQGTGA in the germline V gene. CDR3 region: CASSLSPPIGTALNTEAFF. The CDR3 DNA reads TGTGCCAGCAGCTTAAGTCCCCCGATAGGGACAGCTCTGAACACTGAAGCTTTCTTT.

V and J are TRBV20-1 and TRBJ2-7; 15 bases are a match to TRBD2. The CDR3 length is 17 residues. The germline CDR1 and CDR2 sequences are DFQATT and SNEGSKA (reference sequence). J gave up 3 bases and V 5 bases, and 11 bases lay outside the gene matches. CDR3 sequence reads: CSAEGLAGGSPYYEQYF. CDR3 nucleotides: TGCAGTGCTGAGGGACTAGCGGGAGGATCCCCCTACTACGAGCAGTACTTC.

This chain joins TRBV9 and TRBJ2-5; the match to TRBD1 covers 12 bases. V lost 0 bases, J lost 5 bases, and 2 bases stayed unmatched. Germline-derived CDR1 and CDR2 are SGDLS and YYNGEE. The CDR3 has 15 residues. The CDR3 loop is CASSVGGTGGETQYF. CDR3 sequence (DNA): TGTGCCAGCAGCGTAGGCGGGACAGGGGGCGAGACCCAGTACTTC.

At least ten counts were recorded for this clonotype. This chain connects TRBV6-6 to TRBJ2-3, with D perhaps matching TRBD1 (6 bases). Germline V gives CDR1 MNHNY, CDR2 SVGAGI (reference sequence). The V end was cut by 10 bases, the J end by 6 bases, with 17 bases between. This CDR3 is 13 amino acids long. In DNA, the CDR3 is TGTGCCATCGCCACAGGGAGTTACGATACGCAGTATTTT. This sequence encodes CAIATGSYDTQYF.

The genes are TRBV2 and TRBJ1-1; perhaps TRBD1 as D (5 bases). The CDR3 is made up of 13 amino acids. CDR1 is SNHLY and CDR2 is FYNNEI in the germline V gene. V gave up 5 bases and J gave up 9 bases, with 16 bases separating them. The CDR3 coding sequence is TGTGCCAGCAGTTTAGCGGCAGGGAAAAAAGCTTTCTTT. It yields the protein CASSLAAGKKAFF.

V is TRBV5-1 and J is TRBJ2-7; D not certain. V lost 2 bases and J 0 bases, leaving 12 bases between the germline ends. Germline V gives CDR1 SGHRS, CDR2 YFSETQ. The CDR3 covers 15 residues. The CDR3 nucleotides are TGCGCCAGCAGCTTTTCGGCGTCACTCTCCTACGAGCAGTACTTC. It codes for CASSFSASLSYEQYF.

The J gene is TRBJ2-5, the V gene TRBV7-3, with D perhaps assigned TRBD1 or TRBD2 (5 bases each). The ends were cut back, 8 bases at V and 2 bases at J, with 15 bases in the middle. Germline CDR1 reads SGHTA; CDR2 reads FQGTGA. This CDR3 comprises 14 residues. CDR3 in amino acids: CASSQRGGQETQYF. In DNA form, the CDR3 reads TGTGCCAGCTCCCAGAGGGGCGGACAAGAGACCCAGTACTTC.

The CDR3: CSARGQVTYEQYF. The CDR3 nucleotides read TGCAGTGCTAGAGGGCAGGTGACCTACGAGCAGTACTTC. This rearrangement joins TRBV20-1 to TRBJ2-7; D unresolved. The CDR3 extends over 13 amino acids. Trimming shortened V by 1 base and J by 2 bases, and 9 bases separated the two germline ends. From germline, CDR1 is DFQATT and CDR2 SNEGSKA (reference sequence).

The rearrangement joins TRBV20-1 to TRBJ1-1; a weak D match, TRBD1 (5 bases). CDR3 length: 15 residues. V lost 0 bases to trimming and J lost 0 bases, with 11 bases between them. From germline, CDR1 is DFQATT and CDR2 SNEGSKA (reference sequence). CDR3 region: CSARDRGRMNTEAFF. CDR3 nucleotides: TGCAGTGCTAGAGATCGGGGACGTATGAACACTGAAGCTTTCTTT.

This clonotype was detected a few times. This chain joins TRBV7-9 and TRBJ2-2; 9 nucleotides line up with TRBD1. Germline loops: CDR1 SEHNR, CDR2 FQNEAQ (reference sequence). The CDR3 sequence is 16 residues long. Trimming cost V 3 bases and J 4 bases; bases outside gene matches: 6. CDR3 nucleotides: TGTGCCAGCAGCTTGACCGGGACAGGGTTCACCGGGGAGCTGTTTTTT. It yields the protein CASSLTGTGFTGELFF.

This clonotype was counted a few times. A read error may explain this, as a much larger clone is one base away. The CDR3 does not close with the conserved phenylalanine or tryptophan, likely indicating a read error. This rearrangement joins TRBV5-1 to TRBJ2-7; D possibly corresponds to TRBD1 (5 bases). The CDR3 contains 14 residues. Germline-derived CDR1 and CDR2 are SGHRS and YFSETQ. Trimming took off 0 bases at V and 3 bases at J, with 10 bases between the two ends. The CDR3 loop reads CASSLAPGIYEQYS. CDR3 DNA sequence: TGCGCCAGCAGCTTGGCCCCAGGGATCTACGAGCAGTACTCC.

The chain carries TRBV7-9 and TRBJ2-5, with TRBD2 matching 8 bases. Germline CDR1 SEHNR, CDR2 FQNEAQ (reference sequence). The CDR3 loop spans 17 amino acids. V was pared by 0 bases and J by 5 bases, with 11 bases of the junction left unmatched. The CDR3 protein is CASSLAGAGGPGETQYF. The CDR3 bases are TGTGCCAGCAGCTTAGCGGGGGCGGGAGGCCCTGGGGAGACCCAGTACTTC. Together with reference TRBV7-9 and TRBJ2-5, the CDR3 gives the full variable domain: DTGVSQNPRHKITKRGQNVTFRCDPISEHNRLYWYRQTLGQGPEFLTYFQNEAQLEKSRLLSDRFSAERPKGSFSTLEIQRTEQGDSAMYLCASSLAGAGGPGETQYFGPGTRLLVL.